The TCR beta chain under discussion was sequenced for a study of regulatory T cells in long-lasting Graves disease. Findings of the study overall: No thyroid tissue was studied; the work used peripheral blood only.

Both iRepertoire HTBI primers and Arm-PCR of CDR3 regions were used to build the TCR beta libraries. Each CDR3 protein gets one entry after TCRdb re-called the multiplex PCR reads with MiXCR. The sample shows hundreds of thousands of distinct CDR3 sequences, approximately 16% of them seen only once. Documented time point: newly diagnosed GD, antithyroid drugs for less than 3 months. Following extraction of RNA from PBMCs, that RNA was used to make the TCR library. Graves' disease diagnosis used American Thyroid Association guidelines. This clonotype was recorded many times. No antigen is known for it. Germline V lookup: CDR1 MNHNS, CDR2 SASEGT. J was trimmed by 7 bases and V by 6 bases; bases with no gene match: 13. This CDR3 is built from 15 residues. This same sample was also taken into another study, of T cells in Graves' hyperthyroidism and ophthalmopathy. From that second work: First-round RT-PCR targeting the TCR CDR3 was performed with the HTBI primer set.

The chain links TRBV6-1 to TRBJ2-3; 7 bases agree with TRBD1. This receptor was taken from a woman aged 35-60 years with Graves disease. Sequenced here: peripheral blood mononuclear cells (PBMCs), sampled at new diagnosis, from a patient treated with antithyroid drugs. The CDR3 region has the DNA TGTGCCAGCAGCCCCAGGGACAGCGGCCGCTATACGCAGTATTTT. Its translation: CASSPRDSGRYTQYF.